The present entry profiles one TCR beta chain with its context. The treatment: over 15 received Ad26.COV2.S at low or high dose, single or two shots; five or six received placebo; per-sample allocation not given. Specimen acquisition occurred on day 63 following the initial vaccine or placebo injection. The sample is drawn from a study of Ad26.COV2.S vaccination and SARS-CoV-2 variants. The table came from immunoSEQ multiplex PCR; TCRdb's copy has only in-frame clones and leaves some out. The repertoire holds hundreds of thousands of clones, with 89% as singletons. The CDR3 has 12 residues. The germline V gene has CDR1 MGHDK and CDR2 SYGVNS. V shed 8 bases and J shed 1 base, with 8 bases lying between them.

This chain uses TRBV25-1 with TRBJ1-1, with D unclear. The clonotype comes from a person aged 18-60 years who received the Ad26.COV2.S COVID-19 vaccine or a placebo. The specimen was peripheral blood, collected in a trial of Ad26.COV2.S vaccine versus placebo. In nucleotides, the CDR3 is TGTGCCAGCGCCGATTGGAACACTGAAGCTTTCTTT. This translates into CASADWNTEAFF.